These 29 T cell receptor beta chains were sequenced from one sample in a study of T cell changes during pregnancy in multiple sclerosis. The assay was immunoSEQ multiplex PCR, and TCRdb's table has in-frame clones only and misses some. The profile shows about 50,000 clones, 80% to 95% of them singletons. Sequenced here: CD4+ T cells from peripheral blood mononuclear cells, sampled in the second trimester of pregnancy. Receptor source: a female donor with multiple sclerosis, enrolled in a pregnancy study.

The genes are TRBV30 and TRBJ2-5; 7 nucleotides match TRBD1. Trimming at V came to 3 bases and at J to 7 bases, leaving 5 bases not matched to a gene. This CDR3 is built from 12 residues. The germline CDR1 and CDR2 sequences are GTSNPN and SVGIG (reference sequence). CDR3 loop: CAWSTGEWTQYF. Written as DNA, the CDR3 is TGTGCCTGGAGCACAGGGGAATGGACCCAGTACTTC.

This chain joins TRBV19 and TRBJ2-1; maybe TRBD2 (6 bases). This CDR3 has 13 residues. The germline V gene has CDR1 LNHDA and CDR2 SQIVND (reference sequence). V was pared by 11 bases and J by 7 bases, with 18 bases between. CDR3: CASRPGLRNEQFF. CDR3 DNA: TGTGCCTCCCGACCGGGACTCCGGAATGAGCAGTTCTTC. Full variable domain (outside the CDR3, taken from reference TRBV19 and TRBJ2-1): DGGITQSPKYLFRKEGQNVTLSCEQNLNHDAMYWYRQDPGQGLRLIYYSQIVNDFQKGDIAEGYSVSREKKESFPLTVTSAQKNPTAFYLCASRPGLRNEQFFGPGTRLTVL.

CDR3 coding DNA: TGTGCCAGCGGAGGGACGGTGAACTATGGCTACACCTTC. This gives the protein CASGGTVNYGYTF. The chain uses TRBV7-9 and TRBJ1-2, with TRBD1 as a possible D gene (5 bases). Trimming cost V 8 bases and J 2 bases, with 12 bases left between them. There are 13 residues in the CDR3. The germline CDR1 and CDR2 sequences are SEHNR and FQNEAQ (reference sequence).

The chain couples TRBV27 to TRBJ2-3, with D possibly matching TRBD1 (6 bases). Germline values: CDR1 MNHEY, CDR2 SMNVEV (reference sequence). V was shortened by 0 bases and J by 4 bases, with 8 bases between the two germline ends. The CDR3 runs to 14 residues. The CDR3 DNA follows: TGTGCCAGCAGTTTATCGGCAGGGGCAGATACGCAGTATTTT. Protein product: CASSLSAGADTQYF.

V gene TRBV15 combines with J gene TRBJ2-6; D possibly corresponds to TRBD2 (6 bases). CDR1 and CDR2 (germline): LNHNV, YYDKDF (reference sequence). Trimming removed 0 bases at V and 4 bases at J, with 10 bases between. The CDR3 has 16 amino acids. CDR3 DNA sequence: TGTGCCACCAGCAGAGAGGCGGGGCCCGGGGCCAACGTCCTGACTTTC. It is translated as CATSREAGPGANVLTF.

V and J are TRBV2 and TRBJ1-4; the match to TRBD1 covers 10 bases. The CDR3 covers 16 residues. From germline, CDR1 is SNHLY and CDR2 FYNNEI. Trimming took 6 bases from V and 4 from J; bases not matched to a gene: 8. The CDR3 DNA follows: TGTGCCAGCAGCCGGGACAGGGGCGTCCTTAATGAAAAACTGTTTTTT. Protein: CASSRDRGVLNEKLFF.

The V gene is TRBV6-5, the J gene TRBJ1-2; a weak D match, TRBD1 (6 bases). The germline V and J ends were trimmed by 7 bases and 4 bases, with 13 bases remaining between them. CDR3 length: 13 residues. Germline lookup yields CDR1 MNHEY and CDR2 SVGAGI. The chain's CDR3 is CASTDDRLYGYTF. In DNA, the CDR3 is TGTGCCAGCACAGATGACAGGCTCTATGGCTACACCTTC.

V is TRBV7-3 and J is TRBJ1-1; tentative D call: TRBD1 (5 bases). Germline V lookup: CDR1 SGHTA, CDR2 FQGTGA. This CDR3 region has 14 residues. Trimming took 0 bases from V and 10 from J, leaving 15 bases between them. CDR3 coding DNA: TGTGCCAGCAGCTTAACGGGCGGGGGGAGCGTAGCTTTCTTT. It yields the protein CASSLTGGGSVAFF.

The chain is built from TRBV9 and TRBJ2-2; a possible D gene is TRBD2 (5 bases). Trimming removed 0 bases from V and 8 bases from J, with 17 bases in between. The CDR3 runs to 16 residues. CDR1 and CDR2 from the germline V gene are SGDLS and YYNGEE. CDR3 in DNA: TGTGCCAGCAGCGTAGCCTCCGTTCGAGGGTCAGGGGAGCTGTTTTTT. Translating it yields CASSVASVRGSGELFF.

This clone was counted between two and nine times. This sequence joins TRBV11-3 and TRBJ2-2, with D possibly matching TRBD1 (6 bases). The CDR3 has 17 amino acids. V was trimmed by 1 base and J by 0 bases, leaving 12 bases between them. CDR1 and CDR2 (germline): SGHNT, YENEEA. This CDR3 reads CASSLVWDKSNTGELFF. The CDR3 nucleotides read TGTGCCAGCAGCTTAGTCTGGGACAAGTCGAACACCGGGGAGCTGTTTTTT.

The chain couples TRBV2 to TRBJ2-3; 8 bases map to TRBD1. The germline CDR1 and CDR2 sequences are SNHLY and FYNNEI. The CDR3 has 14 residues. J was trimmed by 3 bases and V by 8 bases; bases with no gene match: 7. CDR3 loop: CASPGQGRTDTQYF. CDR3 DNA: TGTGCCAGCCCAGGACAGGGCCGGACAGATACGCAGTATTTT.

This chain uses TRBV19 with TRBJ1-2; TRBD1 matches 8 bases. Looked up from germline, CDR1 is LNHDA and CDR2 is SQIVND (reference sequence). The CDR3 length is 14 residues. V lost 10 bases, J lost 5 bases, and 12 bases stayed unmatched. This CDR3 is CATTSQGALYGYTF. The DNA for the CDR3 is TGTGCCACCACATCCCAGGGGGCCCTATATGGCTACACCTTC. The full variable domain, its missing parts supplied by reference TRBV19 and TRBJ1-2, is DGGITQSPKYLFRKEGQNVTLSCEQNLNHDAMYWYRQDPGQGLRLIYYSQIVNDFQKGDIAEGYSVSREKKESFPLTVTSAQKNPTAFYLCATTSQGALYGYTFGSGTRLTVV.

V gene TRBV5-6 combines with J gene TRBJ2-5; tentative D call: TRBD1 (5 bases). Germline CDR1 reads SGHDT; CDR2 reads YYEEEE. Trimming stripped 1 base from V and 1 base from J, with 11 bases between. This CDR3 spans 15 amino acids. The CDR3 sequence: CASSLLGRAQETQYF. The CDR3 DNA sequence: TGTGCCAGCAGCTTGCTAGGCAGGGCCCAAGAGACCCAGTACTTC.

This chain connects TRBV30 to TRBJ2-3, with a weak D call TRBD1 (6 bases). Between the trimmed V and J ends, which lost 0 bases and 7 bases, there was a span of 11 bases. This CDR3 is built from 13 residues. Germline V gene data show CDR1 as GTSNPN and CDR2 as SVGIG (reference sequence). The CDR3 here is CAWSVTGTNTQYF. For the CDR3, the DNA is TGTGCCTGGAGTGTCACAGGGACGAATACGCAGTATTTT. Complete variable domain (other parts from reference TRBV30 and TRBJ2-3): SQTIHQWPATLVQPVGSPLSLECTVEGTSNPNLYWYRQAAGRGLQLLFYSVGIGQISSEVPQNLSASRPQDRQFILSSKKLLLSDSGFYLCAWSVTGTNTQYFGPGTRLTVL.

This clone was observed a handful of times. The chain carries TRBV7-2 and TRBJ1-2; possible D gene TRBD1, 5 bases. Looked up from germline, CDR1 is SGHTA and CDR2 is FQGNSA. Between the trimmed V and J ends, which lost 4 bases and 8 bases, there was a span of 17 bases. The CDR3 sequence is 14 residues long. In DNA, the CDR3 is TGTGCCAGCAGCTCCCAGGGTTGGGGAGGCGGCTACACCTTC. This sequence encodes CASSSQGWGGGYTF.

The V call is TRBV7-8, the J call TRBJ2-1; 7 bases agree with TRBD2. The germline CDR1 and CDR2 sequences are SGHVS and FQNEAQ. V lost 7 bases, J lost 4 bases, and 31 bases stayed unmatched. The CDR3 covers 22 residues. DNA for the CDR3: TGTGCCAGCAATTACTGGGGGTCCGGGGTAGCGGGCGTTGGAACCCCTTACAATGAGCAGTTCTTC. This encodes CASNYWGSGVAGVGTPYNEQFF. Complete variable domain (other parts from reference TRBV7-8 and TRBJ2-1): GAGVSQSPRYKVAKRGQDVALRCDPISGHVSLFWYQQALGQGPEFLTYFQNEAQLDKSGLPSDRFFAERPEGSVSTLKIQRTQQEDSAVYLCASNYWGSGVAGVGTPYNEQFFGPGTRLTVL.

The chain has TRBV2 and TRBJ1-5, with a tentative D call TRBD1 (6 bases). CDR1 SNHLY and CDR2 FYNNEI come from the germline V gene. The CDR3 has 14 amino acids. V lost 6 bases, J lost 3 bases, and 12 bases lay in between. CDR3 loop: CASRPDSYNQPQHF. The CDR3 coding sequence is TGTGCCAGCAGACCGGACAGCTACAATCAGCCCCAGCATTTT.

The V gene is TRBV25-1, the J gene TRBJ2-1; D might be TRBD1 (5 bases). CDR1 and CDR2 from the germline V gene are MGHDK and SYGVNS. V lost 4 bases to trimming and J lost 14 bases, with 15 bases between them. The length of the CDR3 is 12 residues. The CDR3 region is CASSGKGAVEFF. As DNA, the CDR3 is TGTGCCAGCAGTGGGAAAGGGGCAGTGGAGTTCTTC.

The chain combines TRBV6-1 with TRBJ2-3; 12 bases match TRBD2. The CDR3 has 14 amino acids. Losses at the gene ends were 3 bases for V and 10 bases for J; bases not matched to a gene: 5. CDR1 is MNHNS and CDR2 is SASEGT in the germline V gene. The CDR3 spells CASSDTSGGLPQYF. The CDR3 nucleotides read TGTGCCAGCAGTGATACTAGCGGGGGGCTACCGCAGTATTTT.

This clone appeared once. This chain connects TRBV6-1 to TRBJ1-5, with no clear D. The CDR3 has 15 residues. Germline assignment: CDR1 MNHNS and CDR2 SASEGT. V gave up 1 base and J gave up 2 bases, with 9 bases separating them. Here the CDR3 reads CASSEDVGGNQPQHF. CDR3 sequence (DNA): TGTGCCAGCAGTGAAGACGTCGGAGGCAATCAGCCCCAGCATTTT.

The chain is built from TRBV11-2 and TRBJ1-3; D not certain. The CDR3 totals 16 residues. V was clipped by 1 base and J by 4 bases, with 14 bases between them. Germline loops: CDR1 SGHAT, CDR2 FQNNGV. CDR3 nucleotide sequence: TGTGCCAGCAGCTTAGGCAGACACCCATCCGGAAACACCATATATTTT. The encoded protein is CASSLGRHPSGNTIYF.

The chain employs TRBV4-1 and TRBJ1-3; tentatively, D is TRBD1 (6 bases). The CDR3 spans 18 residues. Germline lookup yields CDR1 MGHRA and CDR2 YSYEKL. The V gene lost 1 base and the J gene lost 0 bases, with 16 bases spanning the gap. Here the CDR3 reads CASSQGLRGSPSGNTIYF. The CDR3 nucleotides read TGCGCCAGCAGCCAAGGACTCAGGGGCTCCCCCTCTGGAAACACCATATATTTT.

This sequence joins TRBV28 and TRBJ1-2, with D maybe TRBD1 (6 bases). Trimming left V 7 bases short and J 8 bases short, with 14 bases between. Germline V CDR1 and CDR2: MDHEN, SYDVKM. The CDR3 covers 12 residues. This chain's CDR3 is CASTSQGRGYTF. The CDR3 DNA sequence: TGTGCCAGCACTTCACAGGGCAGGGGCTACACCTTC.

This rearrangement joins TRBV19 to TRBJ1-4; D unresolved. Germline CDR1 reads LNHDA; CDR2 reads SQIVND (reference sequence). With 4 bases removed from V and 0 bases from J, the gap between germline ends came to 9 bases. CDR3 size: 15 residues. CDR3 coding DNA: TGTGCCAGTAGTACAGAACATGCAACTAATGAAAAACTGTTTTTT. This codes for CASSTEHATNEKLFF.

The J gene is TRBJ1-1, the V gene TRBV15; TRBD1 matches 7 bases. Germline V CDR1 and CDR2: LNHNV, YYDKDF (reference sequence). With V trimmed by 5 bases and J by 5 bases, 11 bases remained unmatched. The CDR3 runs 15 residues. CDR3 sequence: CATSGETGWWTEAFF. The CDR3 bases are TGTGCCACCAGCGGGGAGACAGGGTGGTGGACTGAAGCTTTCTTT.

The rearrangement uses TRBV18 and TRBJ2-7, with D possibly being TRBD1 (6 bases). The CDR3 spans 14 residues. V dropped 3 bases and J dropped 3 bases, with 12 bases sitting between them. CDR1 and CDR2 (germline): KGHSH, LQKENI. Here the CDR3 DNA reads TGTGCCAGCTCACCCGACAGGATCAGCTACGAGCAGTACTTC. It is translated as CASSPDRISYEQYF.

This clone was counted once. The gene calls are TRBV10-3 and TRBJ1-3; D unresolved. Germline V gives CDR1 ENHRY, CDR2 SYGVKD. The CDR3 runs 13 residues. V was trimmed by 11 bases and J by 0 bases, leaving 11 bases between them. CDR3 in amino acids: CALGRYSGNTIYF. The CDR3 region has the DNA TGTGCCCTGGGCCGGTACTCTGGAAACACCATATATTTT.

The CDR3 here is CASSELGAAPLYNEQFF. The CDR3 bases are TGTGCCAGCAGTGAATTAGGGGCAGCACCCCTATACAATGAGCAGTTCTTC. V and J are TRBV25-1 and TRBJ2-1, with TRBD1 as a possible D gene (5 bases). The CDR3 is 17 residues long. V was pared by 1 base and J by 4 bases, with 17 bases between. CDR1 is MGHDK and CDR2 is SYGVNS in the germline V gene.

The genes are TRBV11-2 and TRBJ2-3; 7 positions agree with TRBD2. Germline CDR1 is SGHAT and CDR2 is FQNNGV. J lost 6 bases, V lost 4 bases, and 10 bases had no gene match. This CDR3 comprises 15 residues. The CDR3 sequence: CASSSGGREYDTQYF. CDR3 coding DNA: TGTGCCAGCAGCTCCGGGGGGAGAGAGTACGATACGCAGTATTTT.